This entry lists 14 T cell receptor beta chains sequenced from one sample in a study of CD8+CD57+ T cells in acquired aplastic anemia. Genomic DNA served as template for TCR beta VDJ and CDR3 profiling. TCRdb analysed the reads with MiXCR anew, one entry per CDR3 protein. Here the sample spans about 210,000 distinct CDR3 sequences, approximately 35% being singletons. The sequenced material came from sorted CD4+, CD8+, or CD8+CD57+ T cells (not recorded which) from PBMCs. Receptors were obtained from a human donor in good health, serving as a control.

This clonotype appeared many times. This rearrangement joins TRBV19 to TRBJ1-5; D is uncertain. This CDR3 has 13 amino acids. Germline lookup yields CDR1 LNHDA and CDR2 SQIVND (reference sequence). The V and J ends lost 5 bases and 4 bases respectively, with 9 bases between them. This chain's CDR3 is CASSFGFNQPQHF. CDR3 coding DNA: TGTGCCAGTAGTTTTGGTTTTAATCAGCCCCAGCATTTT.

This clonotype has only a few counts. V usage is TRBV7-3 and J usage is TRBJ2-2; D unclear. The germline V and J ends were trimmed by 0 bases and 2 bases, with 10 bases remaining between them. CDR3 length: 16 amino acids. CDR1 and CDR2 from the germline V gene are SGHTA and FQGTGA. Written as DNA, the CDR3 is TGTGCCAGCAGCTTAACTCCCGCAATCAACACCGGGGAGCTGTTTTTT. Its translation: CASSLTPAINTGELFF.

On this clonotype: A much larger clone differs by one base, so this may be a read error. This chain links TRBV9 with TRBJ2-1; D might be TRBD1 (5 bases). Germline CDR1 is SGDLS and CDR2 is YYNGEE. CDR3 size: 15 residues. The CDR3 nucleotides read TGTGCCAGCAGCGTAACTCCTACAGGTATCAATGAGCAGCTCTTC. As protein: CASSVTPTGINEQLF.

This rearrangement joins TRBV7-8 to TRBJ1-5; a weak D match, TRBD1 (6 bases). The CDR3 runs 16 residues. V lost 6 bases and J 0 bases, leaving 15 bases between the germline ends. CDR1 and CDR2 from the germline V gene are SGHVS and FQNEAQ. CDR3 loop: CASSITGTSSNQPQHF. The CDR3 nucleotides read TGTGCCAGCAGTATTACAGGGACCTCTAGCAATCAGCCCCAGCATTTT.

In this sample, this clonotype turned up many times. V gene TRBV7-2 combines with J gene TRBJ1-1; tentative D call: TRBD1 (6 bases). V was pared by 4 bases and J by 4 bases, with 13 bases between. Germline loops: CDR1 SGHTA, CDR2 FQGNSA. There are 14 residues in the CDR3. This CDR3 is CASSSARGSTEAFF. Written as DNA, the CDR3 is TGTGCCAGCAGCTCCGCCAGGGGATCCACTGAAGCTTTCTTT.

Details on this clonotype: The missing conserved phenylalanine or tryptophan at the end of this CDR3 makes a read error likely. The chain recombines TRBV10-1 with TRBJ1-6; D possibly corresponds to TRBD1 (5 bases). Germline V CDR1 and CDR2: WNHNN, SYGVQD (reference sequence). V was cut by 11 bases and J by 7 bases, with 15 bases left in between. The CDR3 spans 13 residues. DNA for the CDR3: TGCGCCGGTGCCCTGACAGTGAATTCACCCCTCCACCTT. Translated: CAGALTVNSPLHL.

This clonotype was found a few times. V and J are TRBV6-1 and TRBJ2-2; D is tentatively TRBD1 or TRBD2 (5 bases each). Trimming removed 5 bases at V and 4 bases at J, with 20 bases between. The CDR3 extends over 17 amino acids. Germline loops: CDR1 MNHNS, CDR2 SASEGT. As DNA, the CDR3 is TGTGCCAGCAGTCCGAAGCGAGGGGAAAGTATCACCGGGGAGCTGTTTTTT. Its protein product is CASSPKRGESITGELFF.

DNA for the CDR3: TGTGCCAGCAGCGCCCCAGGGCCCTATGGCTACACCTTC. It encodes CASSAPGPYGYTF. This sequence joins TRBV11-1 and TRBJ1-2; D is possibly TRBD1 (5 bases). The germline gives CDR1 SGHAT, CDR2 FQDESV (reference sequence). The CDR3 runs 13 residues. Trimming stripped 5 bases from V and 4 bases from J, with 11 bases between.

This rearrangement joins TRBV11-1 to TRBJ2-7; TRBD2 matches 7 bases. This CDR3 has 16 amino acids. V was clipped by 3 bases and J by 0 bases; unmatched bases: 8. CDR1 SGHAT and CDR2 FQDESV come from the germline V gene (reference sequence). CDR3 sequence (DNA): TGTGCCAGCAGCTTCACTTCCGGGGGGAGCTCCTACGAGCAGTACTTC. Translating it yields CASSFTSGGSSYEQYF. The full variable domain, with the rest looked up from reference TRBV11-1 and TRBJ2-7, is EAEVAQSPRYKITEKSQAVAFWCDPISGHATLYWYRQILGQGPELLVQFQDESVVDDSQLPKDRFSAERLKGVDSTLKIQPAELGDSAMYLCASSFTSGGSSYEQYFGPGTRLTVT.

The chain combines TRBV6-5 with TRBJ2-5; the D call may be TRBD1 or TRBD2 (5 bases each). Deletions cut 2 bases from V and 1 base from J, with 5 bases between. Looked up from germline, CDR1 is MNHEY and CDR2 is SVGAGI. The CDR3 totals 13 residues. CDR3 in DNA: TGTGCCAGCAGTTACGGGGGCCAAGAGACCCAGTACTTC. It specifies CASSYGGQETQYF.

This clonotype was found many times. V usage is TRBV24-1 and J usage is TRBJ2-1, with D unclear. Between the trimmed V and J ends, which lost 5 bases and 9 bases, there was a span of 13 bases. This CDR3 is 13 amino acids long. Germline V CDR1 and CDR2: KGHDR, SFDVKD. This chain's CDR3 is CATSVLGLGEQFF. The CDR3 nucleotides are TGTGCCACCAGTGTTCTTGGTTTGGGTGAGCAGTTCTTC.

This clonotype has more than one count but fewer than ten. A read error may account for a junction end that differs from germline. This chain joins TRBV10-3 and TRBJ2-2, with a possible D match to TRBD1 (5 bases). This CDR3 contains 13 residues. Germline V gene sequence: CDR1 ENHRY, CDR2 SYGVKD. The CDR3 protein is CASSYSGSGELFF. CDR3 sequence (DNA): TGTGCCAGCAGTTACTCAGGGTCCGGGGAGCTGTTTTTT.

V gene TRBV20-1 combines with J gene TRBJ1-1; 7 nucleotides align to TRBD1. The V gene's germline CDR1 is DFQATT and CDR2 SNEGSKA (reference sequence). The V segment lost 0 bases and the J segment 4 bases; nucleotides outside the gene matches: 5. The CDR3 extends over 14 amino acids. DNA of the CDR3: TGCAGTGCTAGAGATAACGCAGGGGGCACTGAAGCTTTCTTT. Protein sequence: CSARDNAGGTEAFF.

This clonotype was seen repeatedly, ten times or more. The rearrangement joins TRBV7-8 to TRBJ2-1, with 11 bases aligning to TRBD2. Trimming took 6 bases from V and 9 from J; bases not matched to a gene: 7. Germline CDR1 and CDR2: SGHVS and FQNEAQ. The CDR3 extends over 14 amino acids. The CDR3 is CASSISGGASEQFF. The CDR3 bases are TGTGCCAGCAGTATTAGCGGGGGGGCCAGTGAGCAGTTCTTC.